Listed below are T cell receptor beta chains from one sample, sequenced in a study of long-term antiretroviral therapy in people with HIV. Only in-frame clones appear in the TCRdb table, and some are missing; sequencing was by immunoSEQ multiplex PCR. The table has under 15,000 clones, roughly 80% seen once. The sample in question was unsorted PBMCs, obtained 0.5 years before starting antiretroviral therapy. The receptors were sampled from a woman between 40 and 50 years old with HIV. CDR3s include the opening cysteine and the closing phenylalanine or tryptophan. The D gene is left open where the match is weak. The size of a clone is reported for some rows only, either as once, few or many, or as a class for expanded clones.

J gene: TRBJ1-3
clone size: medium-sized
V gene: TRBV19
D gene: TRBD1
CDR3 DNA: TGTGCCAGTAGCGTACAGGGGGCGGACACCATATATTTT
CDR3 protein: CASSVQGADTIYF

J gene: TRBJ2-5
clone size: NA
V gene: TRBV19
D gene: NA
CDR3 DNA: TGTGCCAGTAGTAACAGTGGAGGTGGAGAGACCCAGTACTTC
CDR3 protein: CASSNSGGGETQYF

J gene: TRBJ1-2
clone size: NA
V gene: TRBV6-1
D gene: NA
CDR3 DNA: TGTGCCAGCAGTGAAGGGGGCTTTGGCTACACCTTC
CDR3 protein: CASSEGGFGYTF

J gene: TRBJ2-1
clone size: NA
V gene: TRBV2
D gene: TRBD2
CDR3 DNA: TGTGCCAGCAGTGAACTCGCTAGCGGGAGGGGGTACAATGAGCAGTTCTTC
CDR3 protein: CASSELASGRGYNEQFF

J gene: TRBJ1-6
clone size: NA
V gene: TRBV7-2
D gene: NA
CDR3 DNA: TGTGCCAGCAGATACAGGGTTAGCTCCTATAATTCACCCCTCCACTTT
CDR3 protein: CASRYRVSSYNSPLHF

J gene: TRBJ1-3
clone size: NA
V gene: TRBV5-6
D gene: NA
CDR3 DNA: TGTGCCAGCAGCTTTCGACTCACCTCCTCTGGAAACACCATATATTTT
CDR3 protein: CASSFRLTSSGNTIYF

J gene: TRBJ1-3
clone size: once
V gene: TRBV11-2
D gene: TRBD1
CDR3 DNA: TGTGCCAGCAGCCAAGACAGGGATTACGGAAACACCATATATTTT
CDR3 protein: CASSQDRDYGNTIYF

J gene: TRBJ1-4
clone size: NA
V gene: TRBV7-9
D gene: NA
CDR3 DNA: TGTGCCAGCAGCTTAGCGACCGGTGCTAATGAAAAACTGTTTTTT
CDR3 protein: CASSLATGANEKLFF

J gene: TRBJ2-3
clone size: once
V gene: TRBV9
D gene: TRBD1
CDR3 DNA: TGTGCCAGCAGCGCTCCGGGACAGGGTGTAACAGATACGCAGTATTTT
CDR3 protein: CASSAPGQGVTDTQYF

J gene: TRBJ2-3
clone size: NA
V gene: TRBV19
D gene: NA
CDR3 DNA: TGTGCCAGTAGTATTTCCGGGAAGGTCTCAGATACGCAGTATTTT
CDR3 protein: CASSISGKVSDTQYF

J gene: TRBJ1-1
clone size: once
V gene: TRBV4-2
D gene: TRBD1
CDR3 DNA: TGTGCCAGCAGCCCTTCTTCAGGGGGCCTCACTGAAGCTTTCTTT
CDR3 protein: CASSPSSGGLTEAFF

J gene: TRBJ1-2
clone size: NA
V gene: TRBV6-1
D gene: NA
CDR3 DNA: TGTGCCAGCAGTGAAGGATACTATGGCTACACCTTC
CDR3 protein: CASSEGYYGYTF

J gene: TRBJ2-7
clone size: NA
V gene: TRBV18
D gene: TRBD1
CDR3 DNA: TGTGCCAGCTCTCCTACAGGGGCCGAGCAGTACTTC
CDR3 protein: CASSPTGAEQYF

J gene: TRBJ2-7
clone size: NA
V gene: TRBV7-9
D gene: NA
CDR3 DNA: TGTGCCAGCAGCCCCCCTCGCAGGCAGGGGATAAACGAGCAGTACTTC
CDR3 protein: CASSPPRRQGINEQYF

J gene: TRBJ2-2
clone size: NA
V gene: TRBV18
D gene: NA
CDR3 DNA: TGTGCCAGCTCACCACGACAGGGCGGGGACACCGGGGAGCTGTTTTTT
CDR3 protein: CASSPRQGGDTGELFF

J gene: TRBJ2-2
clone size: NA
V gene: TRBV5-6
D gene: NA
CDR3 DNA: TGTGCCAGCAGCTTAGGGGAAACCGGGGAGCTGTTTTTT
CDR3 protein: CASSLGETGELFF

J gene: TRBJ1-1
clone size: NA
V gene: TRBV18
D gene: TRBD1
CDR3 DNA: TGTGCCAGCTCACCATTTTTTCTGGACAGGGACGAAATTCTGATCACTGAAGCTTTCTTT
CDR3 protein: CASSPFFLDRDEILITEAFF

J gene: TRBJ2-1
clone size: NA
V gene: TRBV5-1
D gene: NA
CDR3 DNA: TGCGCCAGCAGCTTGGAGGGGGGGTACAATGAGCAGTTCTTC
CDR3 protein: CASSLEGGYNEQFF

J gene: TRBJ1-5
clone size: NA
V gene: TRBV7-8
D gene: TRBD1
CDR3 DNA: TGTGCCAGCAGCTTCCCCGCCCGCCGACAGGGGAATCAGCCCCAGCATTTT
CDR3 protein: CASSFPARRQGNQPQHF

J gene: TRBJ1-2
clone size: once
V gene: TRBV5-1
D gene: NA
CDR3 DNA: TGCGCCAGCAGCTTTTTGGAATCTAACTATGGCTACACCTTC
CDR3 protein: CASSFLESNYGYTF

J gene: TRBJ2-7
clone size: NA
V gene: TRBV5-4
D gene: NA
CDR3 DNA: TGTGCCAGCAGCTTCGGACTAACCTACGAGCAGTACTTC
CDR3 protein: CASSFGLTYEQYF

J gene: TRBJ1-5
clone size: few
V gene: TRBV5-8
D gene: TRBD1
CDR3 DNA: TGTGCCAGCAGCAAAGGGGACAGGGCGGTGGGCAATCAGCCCCAGCATTTT
CDR3 protein: CASSKGDRAVGNQPQHF

J gene: TRBJ2-7
clone size: NA
V gene: TRBV7-2
D gene: NA
CDR3 DNA: TGTGCCAGCAGCTTAGTTGCGGGGAATGGCCACGAGCAGTACTTC
CDR3 protein: CASSLVAGNGHEQYF

J gene: TRBJ2-3
clone size: NA
V gene: TRBV5-6
D gene: NA
CDR3 DNA: TGTGCCAGCAGCTTGCAGGGCGTAACAGATACGCAGTATTTT
CDR3 protein: CASSLQGVTDTQYF

J gene: TRBJ1-1
clone size: NA
V gene: TRBV5-1
D gene: TRBD1
CDR3 DNA: TGCGCCAGCAGCTTGGAACAGGGGAGGACTGAAGCTTTCTTT
CDR3 protein: CASSLEQGRTEAFF

J gene: TRBJ2-7
clone size: NA
V gene: TRBV18
D gene: TRBD1
CDR3 DNA: TGTGCCAGCTCACAAGGACAGGCCTCCACCTACGAGCAGTACTTC
CDR3 protein: CASSQGQASTYEQYF

J gene: TRBJ2-7
clone size: few
V gene: TRBV12-5
D gene: NA
CDR3 DNA: TGTGCTAGTGGTTGGGACCCCTACGAGCAGTACTTC
CDR3 protein: CASGWDPYEQYF

J gene: TRBJ1-1
clone size: NA
V gene: TRBV7-2
D gene: TRBD1
CDR3 DNA: TGTGCCAGCAGCTCACAGGGGGCTAACACTGAAGCTTTCTTT
CDR3 protein: CASSSQGANTEAFF

J gene: TRBJ2-1
clone size: few
V gene: TRBV5-1
D gene: NA
CDR3 DNA: TGCGCCAGCAGCTTGGAACTAGCTGATTACAATGAGCAGTTCTTC
CDR3 protein: CASSLELADYNEQFF

J gene: TRBJ2-5
clone size: once
V gene: TRBV5-1
D gene: NA
CDR3 DNA: TGCGCCAGCAGCTTGATGACCCCAGCTCAAGAGACCCAGTACTTC
CDR3 protein: CASSLMTPAQETQYF

J gene: TRBJ1-2
clone size: NA
V gene: TRBV5-6
D gene: NA
CDR3 DNA: TGTGCCAGCAGTTCTGAAGGGGGGGGCTACTATGGCTACACCTTC
CDR3 protein: CASSSEGGGYYGYTF

J gene: TRBJ2-7
clone size: NA
V gene: TRBV11-2
D gene: NA
CDR3 DNA: TGTGCCAGCAGTATCTCCTACGAGCAGTACTTC
CDR3 protein: CASSISYEQYF